The clone carrying this TCR beta chain was seen ten or more times. Its specificity is unknown. These data belong to a study of identical twins. This CDR3 is 13 amino acids long. CDR1 is SQVTM and CDR2 is ANQGSEA in the germline V gene. Between the trimmed V and J ends, which lost 5 bases and 0 bases, there was a span of 11 bases. TCRdb re-called the 5' RACE reads with MiXCR, one entry per CDR3 protein. The table records 420,000 or so distinct CDR3 sequences, under 20% of them present only once. Regarding the study as a whole: For zero-insertion analyses, partial confounding could come from invariant MAIT and iNKT cells.

The receptor was isolated from a man between 45 and 60 years old in good health. The sequencing input was naive T cells sorted from blood. The chain recombines TRBV29-1 with TRBJ2-7; unclear D gene. The CDR3 DNA reads as TGCAGCGTTCGTTTGGTCCTCTCCTACGAGCAGTACTTC. Amino acids: CSVRLVLSYEQYF.